The clone carrying this T cell receptor (beta chain) was counted many times. Antigen: not known. This sample was included in a study of CD8+CD57+ T cells in acquired aplastic anemia. Study-level results: The same twenty-nine CD8+ CDR3 sequences occurred in patients and in controls.

Template material for TCR beta VDJ and CDR3 profiling consisted of genomic DNA. TCRdb itself ran the reads through MiXCR, one entry per CDR3 protein. The sample lists some 220,000 distinct CDR3 sequences; around 32% were seen once. CDR3 length: 15 amino acids. From germline, CDR1 is LNHDA and CDR2 SQIVND (reference sequence). Unmatched junction bases numbered 5, after V lost 5 bases and J lost 4 bases. Input material: sorted CD4+, CD8+, or CD8+CD57+ T cells (not recorded which) from PBMCs. The chain has TRBV19 and TRBJ2-7; TRBD2 matches at 13 bases. This sequence was found in a human donor in good health, serving as a control. The CDR3 DNA reads as TGTGCCAGTAGTCCGGGACTAGCGGGGAAATACGAGCAGTACTTC. Encoded protein: CASSPGLAGKYEQYF.